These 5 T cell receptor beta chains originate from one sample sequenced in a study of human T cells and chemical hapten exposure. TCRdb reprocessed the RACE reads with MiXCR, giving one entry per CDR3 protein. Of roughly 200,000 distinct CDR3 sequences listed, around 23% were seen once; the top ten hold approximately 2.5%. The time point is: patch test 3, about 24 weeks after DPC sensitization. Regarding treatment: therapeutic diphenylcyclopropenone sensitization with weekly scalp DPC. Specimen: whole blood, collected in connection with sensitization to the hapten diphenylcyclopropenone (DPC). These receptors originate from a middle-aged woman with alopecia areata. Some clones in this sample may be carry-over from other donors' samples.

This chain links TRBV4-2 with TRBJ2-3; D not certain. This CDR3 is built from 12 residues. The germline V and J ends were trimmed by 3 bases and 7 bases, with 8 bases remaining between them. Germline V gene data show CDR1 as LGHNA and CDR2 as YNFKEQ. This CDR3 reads CASSHQPNTQYF. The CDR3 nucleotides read TGTGCCAGCAGCCATCAGCCCAATACGCAGTATTTT.

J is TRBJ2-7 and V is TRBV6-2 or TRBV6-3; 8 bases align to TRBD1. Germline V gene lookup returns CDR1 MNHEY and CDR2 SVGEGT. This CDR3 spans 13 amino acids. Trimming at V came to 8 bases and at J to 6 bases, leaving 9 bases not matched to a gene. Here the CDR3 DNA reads TGTGCCAGCGGCTCCCAGGGGGCCGGCGAGCAGTACTTC. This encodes CASGSQGAGEQYF.

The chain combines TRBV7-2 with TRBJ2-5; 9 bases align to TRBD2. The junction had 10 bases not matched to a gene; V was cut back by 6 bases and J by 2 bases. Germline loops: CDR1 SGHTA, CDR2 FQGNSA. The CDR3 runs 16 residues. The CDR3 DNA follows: TGTGCCAGCAGTTCTAGGGTAGCGGGAGCACAAGAGACCCAGTACTTC. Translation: CASSSRVAGAQETQYF.

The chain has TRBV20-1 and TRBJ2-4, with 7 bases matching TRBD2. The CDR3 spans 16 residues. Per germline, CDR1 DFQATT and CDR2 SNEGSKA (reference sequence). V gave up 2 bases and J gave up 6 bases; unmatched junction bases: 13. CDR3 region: CSARSGGRASGNIQYF. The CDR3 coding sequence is TGCAGTGCTAGATCTGGTGGTAGGGCTAGCGGAAACATTCAGTACTTC.

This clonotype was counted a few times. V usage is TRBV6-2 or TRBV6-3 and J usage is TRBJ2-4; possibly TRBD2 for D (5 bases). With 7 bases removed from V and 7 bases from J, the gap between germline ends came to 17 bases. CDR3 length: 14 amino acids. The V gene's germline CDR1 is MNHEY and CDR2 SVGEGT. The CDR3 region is CASNPKRARNIQYF. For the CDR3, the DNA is TGTGCCAGCAATCCAAAGAGGGCGCGGAACATTCAGTACTTC.